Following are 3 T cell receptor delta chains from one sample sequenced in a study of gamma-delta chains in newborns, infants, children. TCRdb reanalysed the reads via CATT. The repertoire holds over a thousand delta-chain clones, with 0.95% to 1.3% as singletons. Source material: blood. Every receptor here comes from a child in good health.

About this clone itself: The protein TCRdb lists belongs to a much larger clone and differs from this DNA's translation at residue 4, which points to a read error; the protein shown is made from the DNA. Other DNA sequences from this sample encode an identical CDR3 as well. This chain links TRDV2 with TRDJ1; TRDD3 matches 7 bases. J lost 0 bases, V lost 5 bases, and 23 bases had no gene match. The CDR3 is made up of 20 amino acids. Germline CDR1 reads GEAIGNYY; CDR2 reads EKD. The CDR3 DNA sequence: TGTGCCTGTGGCACTCTGTTGGTACTGGGGACCTCGAAGTACACCGATAAACTCATCTTT. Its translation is CACGTLLVLGTSKYTDKLIF.

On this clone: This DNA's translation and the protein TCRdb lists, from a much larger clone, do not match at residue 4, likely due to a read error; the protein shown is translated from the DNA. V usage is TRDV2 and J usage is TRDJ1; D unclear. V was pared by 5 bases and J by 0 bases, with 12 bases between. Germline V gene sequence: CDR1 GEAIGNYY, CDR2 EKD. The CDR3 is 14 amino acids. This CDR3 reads CACGMIGNTDKLIF. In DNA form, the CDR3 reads TGTGCCTGTGGCATGATAGGTAACACCGATAAACTCATCTTT.

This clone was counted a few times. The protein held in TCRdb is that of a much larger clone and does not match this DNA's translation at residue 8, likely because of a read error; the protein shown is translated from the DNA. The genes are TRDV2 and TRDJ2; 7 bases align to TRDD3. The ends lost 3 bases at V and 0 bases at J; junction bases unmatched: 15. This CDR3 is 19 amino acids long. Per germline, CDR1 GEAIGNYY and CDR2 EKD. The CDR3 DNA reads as TGTGCCTGTGACGCCTGGGGGTCACCTAACGAAGCTTTGACAGCACAACTCTTCTTT. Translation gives CACDAWGSPNEALTAQLFF.